This T cell receptor (beta chain) is from a study of molecular identifiers for immune sequencing clone quantification. The junction had 2 bases not matched to a gene; V was cut back by 2 bases and J by 2 bases. This CDR3 has 15 amino acids. Germline V gives CDR1 MNHEY, CDR2 SVGAGI. TCRdb recomputed calls from the PCR reads with MiXCR, one row per CDR3 protein. Of 300,000 to 350,000 distinct CDR3 sequences in the sample, around 21% were seen once. This clonotype was detected many times. The gene calls are TRBV6-5 and TRBJ2-3; TRBD2 agrees at 9 bases. The origin of this receptor is a human donor in good health. Some libraries in this study had Jurkat cell RNA spiked in. The source material was naive CD8+ T cells from blood, with Jurkat cell RNA spiked in. Described subset: FACS-sorted CD8+CD4-CCR7+CD45RA+ naive T cells. DNA of the CDR3: TGTGCCAGCAGTTACAAGCGGGGGGTCACAGATACGCAGTATTTT. Protein sequence: CASSYKRGVTDTQYF.